The 16 T cell receptor beta chains below were found in one sample sequenced in a study of immune evolution from preneoplasia to lung adenocarcinoma. Generated by immunoSEQ multiplex PCR, the TCRdb table keeps only in-frame clones and is missing some. The sample has approximately 26,000 clones; around 74% are singletons. The source material was FFPE invasive lung adenocarcinoma tissue. The receptors shown here come from a person aged 55-75 years with invasive lung adenocarcinoma. Some clones in this sample may be carry-over from other donors' samples.

This rearrangement joins TRBV10-1 to TRBJ2-3; 11 bases are a match to TRBD2. Per germline, CDR1 WNHNN and CDR2 SYGVQD (reference sequence). The CDR3 loop spans 14 amino acids. V dropped 6 bases and J dropped 8; count of bases not matched to a gene: 7. This CDR3 reads CASRERLAGGTQYF. Here the CDR3 DNA reads TGCGCCAGCAGGGAGAGGCTAGCGGGAGGTACGCAGTATTTT.

CDR3 DNA: TGTGCCAGCAGTGCTGAAGCGGGAGGGCGCGGAACAGATACGCAGTATTTT. This encodes CASSAEAGGRGTDTQYF. V usage is TRBV6-4 and J usage is TRBJ2-3; TRBD2 matches at 10 bases. The V segment lost 4 bases and the J segment 3 bases; nucleotides outside the gene matches: 10. The CDR3 loop spans 17 amino acids. Germline loops: CDR1 MRHNA, CDR2 SNTAGT.

This clone qualifies as medium-sized (0.01 to 0.1%). The genes are TRBV5-1 and TRBJ2-2, with TRBD1 matching 7 bases. This CDR3 contains 15 residues. Unmatched junction bases numbered 0, after V lost 0 bases and J lost 1 base. CDR1 is SGHRS, CDR2 YFSETQ, per germline. The DNA of the CDR3 is TGCGCCAGCAGCTTGGGACAGGGGAACACCGGGGAGCTGTTTTTT. Protein sequence: CASSLGQGNTGELFF.

V is TRBV7-2 and J is TRBJ2-1, with D uncertain. The germline gives CDR1 SGHTA, CDR2 FQGNSA. The CDR3 length is 16 residues. Trimming left V 0 bases short and J 4 bases short, with 13 bases between. The DNA of the CDR3 is TGTGCCAGCAGCTTAGCTGTGGTCTACGGGTACAATGAGCAGTTCTTC. It specifies CASSLAVVYGYNEQFF.

This clone appeared a single time. The chain is built from TRBV5-4 and TRBJ2-7; D may match TRBD1 or TRBD2 (5 bases each). Deletions cut 3 bases from V and 4 bases from J, with 17 bases between. The CDR3 runs 15 residues. CDR1 is SGHNT and CDR2 is YYREEE in the germline V gene (reference sequence). As DNA, the CDR3 is TGTGCCAGCAGCTACAGCGGAGCAGGGATTTACGAGCAGTACTTC. Its translation: CASSYSGAGIYEQYF.

About this clone itself: One end of the junction fails to match germline, which may point to a read error. This chain links TRBV28 with TRBJ1-2; D is ambiguous. Germline CDR1 reads MDHEN; CDR2 reads SYDVKM. The CDR3 is made up of 13 amino acids. CDR3 sequence reads: CASSLTTDIYNNF. Here the CDR3 DNA reads TGTGCCAGCAGTCTAACCACTGACATCTACAATAACTTC.

The J gene is TRBJ2-1, the V gene TRBV5-1; 12 bases are shared with TRBD2. Germline values: CDR1 SGHRS, CDR2 YFSETQ. V lost 4 bases, J lost 7 bases, and 6 bases stayed unmatched. The CDR3 loop spans 15 amino acids. DNA for the CDR3: TGCGCCAGCAGCGTACTAGCGGGAGGCGGGAATGAGCAGTTCTTC. This encodes CASSVLAGGGNEQFF. Looking up the rest from reference TRBV5-1 and TRBJ2-1 gives the full variable domain: KAGVTQTPRYLIKTRGQQVTLSCSPISGHRSVSWYQQTPGQGLQFLFEYFSETQRNKGNFPGRFSGRQFSNSRSEMNVSTLELGDSALYLCASSVLAGGGNEQFFGPGTRLTVL.

The chain joins TRBV6-5 to TRBJ2-7; D uncertain. The germline gives CDR1 MNHEY, CDR2 SVGAGI. The CDR3 is 13 amino acids. Between the trimmed V and J ends, which lost 8 bases and 3 bases, there was a span of 14 bases. CDR3: CASRAPLLYEQYF. DNA for the CDR3: TGTGCCAGCCGCGCACCCTTACTCTACGAGCAGTACTTC.

This clone counts as medium-sized. The CDR3 DNA is TGTGCCAGCAGACCTACCGGGGGCGTAATAGAGCAGTACTTC. Amino acids: CASRPTGGVIEQYF. The chain has TRBV7-9 and TRBJ2-7, with D perhaps assigned TRBD1 or TRBD2 (6 bases each). Germline values: CDR1 SEHNR, CDR2 FQNEAQ (reference sequence). V lost 6 bases, J lost 7 bases, and 19 bases lay in between. The CDR3 covers 14 residues.

The chain combines TRBV5-1 with TRBJ2-5, with 11 bases fitting TRBD2. The CDR3 extends over 19 amino acids. Germline trimming cut 4 bases from V and 2 bases from J; bases unmatched to any gene: 16. Germline V gene sequence: CDR1 SGHRS, CDR2 YFSETQ. This CDR3 reads CASSPHSGRALLGQETQYF. CDR3 coding DNA: TGCGCCAGCAGCCCACATAGCGGGAGGGCCCTTTTGGGGCAAGAGACCCAGTACTTC.

This clone was seen a few times. The rearrangement links TRBV9 to TRBJ2-1; D perhaps matches TRBD2 (6 bases). V lost 0 bases and J lost 6, with 13 bases in between. The germline gives CDR1 SGDLS, CDR2 YYNGEE. The CDR3 totals 15 residues. The CDR3 spells CASSVGGTSLNEQFF. The DNA of the CDR3 is TGTGCCAGCAGCGTAGGCGGGACCTCACTCAATGAGCAGTTCTTC.

The V call is TRBV5-4, the J call TRBJ1-4; 9 nucleotides match TRBD1. The CDR3 totals 15 residues. Germline V gene lookup returns CDR1 SGHNT and CDR2 YYREEE (reference sequence). Trimming removed 4 bases from V and 5 bases from J; junction bases left unmatched: 6. The DNA for the CDR3 is TGTGCCAGCAGCGTAAACAGGGGGCTAAATGAAAAACTGTTTTTT. Its protein product is CASSVNRGLNEKLFF.

This clone came up once. The chain links TRBV2 to TRBJ1-5, with D unresolved. This CDR3 has 13 residues. The V end was cut by 2 bases, the J end by 4 bases, with 6 bases between. Germline-derived CDR1 and CDR2 are SNHLY and FYNNEI. The CDR3 sequence: CASSEIRNQPQHF. CDR3 sequence (DNA): TGTGCCAGCAGTGAAATCAGAAATCAGCCCCAGCATTTT.

This clone appeared a single time. The chain carries TRBV7-2 and TRBJ2-1; 7 nucleotides align to TRBD1. Germline assignment: CDR1 SGHTA and CDR2 FQGNSA. This CDR3 contains 15 residues. The V and J ends lost 4 bases and 8 bases, in that order; junction bases with no gene match: 11. DNA of the CDR3: TGTGCCAGCAGCTCCAGACAGGGTATTAGCGATGAGCAGTTCTTC. Translated, it gives CASSSRQGISDEQFF.

The chain is built from TRBV18 and TRBJ1-3; D gene uncertain. V gave up 0 bases and J gave up 0 bases, with 9 bases separating them. The length of the CDR3 is 16 residues. Per germline, CDR1 KGHSH and CDR2 LQKENI. CDR3 in amino acids: CASSPPVRSSGNTIYF. The CDR3 DNA follows: TGTGCCAGCTCACCACCCGTCCGGTCCTCTGGAAACACCATATATTTT.

The chain carries TRBV18 and TRBJ2-2, with 7 bases lining up with TRBD1. The CDR3 is made up of 15 amino acids. CDR1 and CDR2 (germline): KGHSH, LQKENI. V lost 2 bases, J lost 2 bases, and 2 bases stayed unmatched. DNA of the CDR3: TGTGCCAGCTCACCAGGGACAGCCAACACCGGGGAGCTGTTTTTT. Translated, it gives CASSPGTANTGELFF.